Presented here are 14 T cell receptor beta chains from one specimen sequenced in a study of T-cell memory formation after mild COVID-19. TCRdb independently ran MiXCR on the 5' RACE reads; one entry per CDR3 protein. The data show 100,000 to 150,000 distinct CDR3 sequences, with about 5.9% seen just once and roughly 2% held by the top ten. Sequences were obtained from PBMCs or a T cell subset sorted from them (not recorded which). These receptors all come from an adult woman who had mild COVID-19 (a few samples of this study predate the infection). Cell type and time point are not known.

This clonotype has a handful of counts. This chain links TRBV19 with TRBJ2-1; the D is unclear. The CDR3 spans 13 residues. Germline values: CDR1 LNHDA, CDR2 SQIVND (reference sequence). V lost 3 bases and J lost 9, with 12 bases in between. Here the CDR3 DNA reads TGTGCCAGTAGTATTCCCCTATTGGGTGAGCAGTTCTTC. It encodes CASSIPLLGEQFF.

Details on this clonotype: One end of the junction does not line up with germline, which may come from a read error. The chain couples TRBV5-1 to TRBJ2-7, with 7 bases aligning to TRBD2. Germline values: CDR1 SGHRS, CDR2 YFSETQ. The CDR3 sequence is 14 residues long. CDR3 region: CDSSFREASYEQYF. CDR3 bases: TGCGACAGCAGCTTTCGGGAGGCCTCCTACGAGCAGTACTTC.

CDR3 protein: CASSPGGPVGTDTQYF. In nucleotides, the CDR3 is TGTGCCAGCAGCCCCGGGGGGCCCGTGGGCACAGATACGCAGTATTTT. The gene calls are TRBV11-1 and TRBJ2-3, with D perhaps TRBD2 (7 bases). The V end was cut by 5 bases, the J end by 1 base, with 16 bases between. Germline lookup yields CDR1 SGHAT and CDR2 FQDESV (reference sequence). This CDR3 region has 16 residues. The full variable domain, in which reference TRBV11-1 and TRBJ2-3 provide the parts outside the CDR3, is EAEVAQSPRYKITEKSQAVAFWCDPISGHATLYWYRQILGQGPELLVQFQDESVVDDSQLPKDRFSAERLKGVDSTLKIQPAELGDSAMYLCASSPGGPVGTDTQYFGPGTRLTVL.

J is TRBJ2-7 and V is TRBV5-1; 8 bases are a match to TRBD1. With 5 bases clipped from V and 3 bases from J, the junction kept 4 bases outside the gene matches. The CDR3 consists of 13 residues. Looked up from germline, CDR1 is SGHRS and CDR2 is YFSETQ. The CDR3 nucleotides read TGCGCCAGCAGAAGCACAGGGGGCTACGAGCAGTACTTC. It encodes CASRSTGGYEQYF.

This clonotype appeared many times. V is TRBV5-1 and J is TRBJ2-4; D possibly uses TRBD1 or TRBD2 (5 bases each). V lost 7 bases to trimming and J lost 1 base, with 9 bases between them. Germline values: CDR1 SGHRS, CDR2 YFSETQ. This CDR3 has 13 amino acids. This CDR3 is CASRDVAKNIQYF. The CDR3 DNA reads as TGCGCCAGCCGGGACGTCGCCAAAAACATTCAGTACTTC.

This clonotype was seen repeatedly, ten times or more. The V call is TRBV7-8, the J call TRBJ2-6; TRBD2 is a possible D gene (6 bases). The V gene lost 5 bases and the J gene lost 0 bases, with 17 bases spanning the gap. CDR1 SGHVS and CDR2 FQNEAQ come from the germline V gene. CDR3 length equals 18 residues. CDR3 loop: CASSQVARGRSGANVLTF. Here the CDR3 DNA reads TGTGCCAGCAGCCAAGTGGCGCGGGGCCGCTCTGGGGCCAACGTCCTGACTTTC.

This rearrangement joins TRBV6-5 to TRBJ1-1, with 9 bases fitting TRBD1. J was trimmed by 5 bases and V by 6 bases; bases with no gene match: 13. The germline V gene encodes CDR1 MNHEY and CDR2 SVGAGI. The CDR3 contains 16 residues. In DNA, the CDR3 is TGTGCCAGCAGACCCACCGGGACAGGGAGGGTAACTGAAGCTTTCTTT. Residues: CASRPTGTGRVTEAFF.

Many counts were recorded for this clonotype. V usage is TRBV5-1 and J usage is TRBJ2-1; 11 bases fit TRBD2. Germline V gene data show CDR1 as SGHRS and CDR2 as YFSETQ. The CDR3 has 17 residues. Trimming at V came to 3 bases and at J to 10 bases, leaving 15 bases not matched to a gene. The chain's CDR3 is CASSSQMGLAGGREQFF. CDR3 coding DNA: TGCGCCAGCAGCTCCCAGATGGGGCTAGCGGGGGGACGAGAGCAGTTCTTC.

In its sample, this clonotype was seen a few times. The gene calls are TRBV10-3 and TRBJ2-2; a possible D gene is TRBD2 (6 bases). Trimming took 6 bases from V and 3 from J, leaving 11 bases between them. Germline lookup yields CDR1 ENHRY and CDR2 SYGVKD. This CDR3 spans 14 amino acids. CDR3 DNA: TGTGCCATCAGGGCGGGACCCGACACCGGGGAGCTGTTTTTT. Amino acids: CAIRAGPDTGELFF.

The CDR3 region is CASSLKGRVGMNTEAFF. For the CDR3, the DNA is TGTGCCAGCAGCCTTAAAGGAAGGGTTGGCATGAACACTGAAGCTTTCTTT. V and J are TRBV14 and TRBJ1-1; D not resolved. The CDR3 runs 17 residues. CDR1 and CDR2 (germline): SGHDN, FVKESK. The V and J ends lost 4 bases and 0 bases respectively, with 18 bases between them.

This clonotype was counted a few times. The chain uses TRBV28 and TRBJ1-5; perhaps TRBD1 as D (5 bases). Germline CDR1 reads MDHEN; CDR2 reads SYDVKM. V lost 5 bases to trimming and J lost 9 bases, with 26 bases between them. The CDR3 covers 17 residues. DNA for the CDR3: TGTGCCAGCAGTCCGACAGACTCGACAGATTCCGGGTGGCCCCAGCATTTT. Encoded protein: CASSPTDSTDSGWPQHF.

The chain couples TRBV25-1 to TRBJ1-2, with 9 bases fitting TRBD1. This CDR3 is built from 13 residues. The junction had 6 bases not matched to a gene; V was cut back by 7 bases and J by 6 bases. Per the germline V gene, CDR1 is MGHDK and CDR2 is SYGVNS. The chain's CDR3 is CASTRQGVHGYTF. DNA for the CDR3: TGTGCCAGCACCCGACAGGGGGTACATGGCTACACCTTC.

The CDR3 DNA sequence: TGCGCCAGCAGCTTGAGGCCACCTAGCACAGATACGCAGTATTTT. Protein product: CASSLRPPSTDTQYF. The V call is TRBV5-1, the J call TRBJ2-3; the D is unclear. The V end lost 1 base, the J end lost 0 bases, and 9 bases lay between the germline ends. The CDR3 extends over 15 amino acids. Germline V CDR1 and CDR2: SGHRS, YFSETQ.

This clonotype has only a few counts. The genes are TRBV27 and TRBJ2-7; D possibly corresponds to TRBD2 (5 bases). CDR3 length equals 13 residues. Looked up from germline, CDR1 is MNHEY and CDR2 is SMNVEV (reference sequence). V was pared by 3 bases and J by 6 bases, with 12 bases between. CDR3 sequence reads: CASSFELRGEQYF. For the CDR3, the DNA is TGTGCCAGCAGTTTCGAACTCCGGGGCGAGCAGTACTTC.